This section outlines one T cell receptor beta chain sequence together with its context. Its antigen is not known. This sample was included in a study of cytomegalovirus exposure and HLA in healthy donors. Findings and caveats of the study: Across donors, most TCRs were seen rarely, yet some public ones were widespread. The study labeled 150 or so TCR beta chains cytomegalovirus-associated. The classifier, whose performance was assessed in both the original and validation cohorts, reportedly diagnosed cytomegalovirus status with high specificity and sensitivity.

Germline loops: CDR1 SNHLY, CDR2 FYNNEI. Trimming took 6 bases from V and 1 from J, leaving 8 bases between them. CDR3 length equals 13 residues. The assay was immunoSEQ multiplex PCR, and TCRdb's table has in-frame clones only and misses some. The top ten hold about 6.6% of the sample, which has roughly 130,000 clones, 90% seen once. Sequenced sample: PBMCs. J is TRBJ2-3 and V is TRBV2, with a tentative D call TRBD2 (6 bases). This sequence originates from a woman aged 25 to 39 in good health and CMV-seropositive. The CDR3 spells CASRGTRTDTQYF. The DNA for the CDR3 is TGTGCCAGCAGGGGGACTCGCACAGATACGCAGTATTTT.